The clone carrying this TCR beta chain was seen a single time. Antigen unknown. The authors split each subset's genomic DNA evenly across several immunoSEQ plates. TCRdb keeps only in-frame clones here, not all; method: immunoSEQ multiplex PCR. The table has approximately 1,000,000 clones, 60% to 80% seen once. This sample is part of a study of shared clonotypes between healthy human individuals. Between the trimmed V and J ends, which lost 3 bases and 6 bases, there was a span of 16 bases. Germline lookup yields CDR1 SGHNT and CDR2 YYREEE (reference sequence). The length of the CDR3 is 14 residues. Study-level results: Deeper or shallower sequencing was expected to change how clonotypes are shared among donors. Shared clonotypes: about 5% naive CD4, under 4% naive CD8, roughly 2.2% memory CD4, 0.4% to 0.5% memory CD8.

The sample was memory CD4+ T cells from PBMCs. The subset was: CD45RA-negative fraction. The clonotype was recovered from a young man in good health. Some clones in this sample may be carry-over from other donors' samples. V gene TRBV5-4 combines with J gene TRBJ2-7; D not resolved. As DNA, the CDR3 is TGTGCCAGCAGCTCCGGGTCCATCTCCGCCGAGCAGTACTTC. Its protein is CASSSGSISAEQYF.